Listed below are T cell receptor beta chains from one sample, sequenced in a study of CD8 T cells in Susac syndrome. TCRdb re-called the immunoSEQ multiplex PCR reads through MiXCR, storing one row per CDR3 protein. The sample holds about 140,000 distinct CDR3 sequences, 90% to 95% seen once. Sequenced input: CD4+ T cells from PBMCs. The receptors stem from a human donor with multiple sclerosis. CDR3s include the opening cysteine and the closing phenylalanine or tryptophan. Fields, in order: CDR3 protein, CDR3 DNA, clone size, J gene, V gene, D gene. A D gene is named only where the DNA matches it firmly. The size entry is marked missing in some rows and otherwise reads once, few, many or a size class.

CDR3 protein: CASRLQGPGNTIYF; CDR3 DNA: TGTGCCAGTAGACTACAGGGGCCCGGAAACACCATATATTTT; clone size: .; J gene: TRBJ1-3; V gene: TRBV19; D gene: TRBD1
CDR3 protein: CASTIGQTYNEQFF; CDR3 DNA: TGCGCCAGCACTATAGGACAGACCTACAATGAGCAGTTCTTC; clone size: once; J gene: TRBJ2-1; V gene: TRBV5-1; D gene: .
CDR3 protein: CSARGGINYGYTF; CDR3 DNA: TGCAGTGCTAGGGGAGGTATTAACTATGGCTACACCTTC; clone size: .; J gene: TRBJ1-2; V gene: TRBV20-1; D gene: .
CDR3 protein: CASSYRASGLRLYEQYF; CDR3 DNA: TGTGCCAGCAGTTACCGAGCATCGGGACTAAGATTATACGAGCAGTACTTC; clone size: .; J gene: TRBJ2-7; V gene: TRBV12-3/TRBV12-4; D gene: TRBD2
CDR3 protein: CASSSLTGASRPGELFF; CDR3 DNA: TGTGCCAGCAGCTCCCTGACAGGGGCAAGTCGCCCCGGGGAGCTGTTTTTT; clone size: .; J gene: TRBJ2-2; V gene: TRBV7-3; D gene: TRBD1
CDR3 protein: CASRLGLRTSYEQYF; CDR3 DNA: TGTGCCAGCAGGCTTGGGCTTAGGACCTCCTACGAGCAGTACTTC; clone size: .; J gene: TRBJ2-7; V gene: TRBV11-2; D gene: .
CDR3 protein: CASSLGHGANVLTF; CDR3 DNA: TGCGCCAGCAGCCTGGGGCATGGGGCCAACGTCCTGACTTTC; clone size: .; J gene: TRBJ2-6; V gene: TRBV5-1; D gene: .
CDR3 protein: CSARPDSLSGNTIYF; CDR3 DNA: TGCAGTGCCCGACCGGACAGTCTGTCCGGAAACACCATATATTTT; clone size: .; J gene: TRBJ1-3; V gene: TRBV20-1; D gene: .
CDR3 protein: CSARDRAMYEQYF; CDR3 DNA: TGCAGTGCTAGGGACAGGGCGATGTACGAGCAGTACTTC; clone size: .; J gene: TRBJ2-7; V gene: TRBV20-1; D gene: TRBD1
CDR3 protein: CSVAVPGQSYYEQYF; CDR3 DNA: TGCAGCGTTGCCGTACCGGGACAGTCATACTACGAGCAGTACTTC; clone size: .; J gene: TRBJ2-7; V gene: TRBV29-1; D gene: TRBD1
CDR3 protein: CATSPKSATGAGANVLTF; CDR3 DNA: TGTGCCACCAGTCCCAAGTCCGCGACAGGGGCTGGGGCCAACGTCCTGACTTTC; clone size: .; J gene: TRBJ2-6; V gene: TRBV15; D gene: TRBD1
CDR3 protein: CASMGFGEGRTEAFF; CDR3 DNA: TGTGCCAGTATGGGATTTGGGGAGGGGAGGACTGAAGCTTTCTTT; clone size: .; J gene: TRBJ1-1; V gene: TRBV19; D gene: .
CDR3 protein: CASSELADRSQFF; CDR3 DNA: TGTGCCAGCAGTGAACTAGCAGATCGGTCGCAGTTCTTC; clone size: .; J gene: TRBJ2-1; V gene: TRBV6-1; D gene: .
CDR3 protein: CSAAQGQGQETQYF; CDR3 DNA: TGCAGCGCCGCCCAGGGACAGGGACAAGAGACCCAGTACTTC; clone size: .; J gene: TRBJ2-5; V gene: TRBV29-1; D gene: TRBD1
CDR3 protein: CASSPRGLQETQYF; CDR3 DNA: TGTGCCAGCAGCCCACGGGGACTCCAAGAGACCCAGTACTTC; clone size: .; J gene: TRBJ2-5; V gene: TRBV5-4; D gene: .
CDR3 protein: CASSPSGLADTDTQYF; CDR3 DNA: TGTGCCAGCAGTCCTTCCGGACTAGCGGACACAGATACGCAGTATTTT; clone size: .; J gene: TRBJ2-3; V gene: TRBV28; D gene: TRBD2
CDR3 protein: CASSSTSGGKGTDTQYF; CDR3 DNA: TGCGCCAGCAGCTCAACTAGCGGGGGGAAGGGCACAGATACGCAGTATTTT; clone size: .; J gene: TRBJ2-3; V gene: TRBV4-3; D gene: TRBD2
CDR3 protein: CASSESETQYF; CDR3 DNA: TGTGCCAGCTCAGAATCCGAGACCCAGTACTTC; clone size: .; J gene: TRBJ2-5; V gene: TRBV18; D gene: .
CDR3 protein: CASNRRDTNTEAFF; CDR3 DNA: TGTGCCAGCAACCGCCGGGACACCAACACTGAAGCTTTCTTT; clone size: .; J gene: TRBJ1-1; V gene: TRBV2; D gene: .
CDR3 protein: CASRRDRLNTEAFF; CDR3 DNA: TGTGCCAGCAGACGGGACAGACTGAACACTGAAGCTTTCTTT; clone size: once; J gene: TRBJ1-1; V gene: TRBV12-3/TRBV12-4; D gene: TRBD1
CDR3 protein: CASSLGSLTADTQYF; CDR3 DNA: TGTGCCAGCAGCTTAGGGTCACTAACAGCGGATACGCAGTATTTT; clone size: .; J gene: TRBJ2-3; V gene: TRBV7-3; D gene: .
CDR3 protein: CASSSPRQGYQPQHF; CDR3 DNA: TGTGCCAGCAGTTCCCCACGACAGGGTTATCAGCCCCAGCATTTT; clone size: .; J gene: TRBJ1-5; V gene: TRBV28; D gene: TRBD1
CDR3 protein: CASSQGTSGLTTDTQYF; CDR3 DNA: TGTGCCAGCAGCCAAGGGACTAGCGGGCTCACCACAGATACGCAGTATTTT; clone size: .; J gene: TRBJ2-3; V gene: TRBV3-1; D gene: TRBD2
CDR3 protein: CASSSGTRSSYEQYF; CDR3 DNA: TGTGCCAGCAGCTCGGGTACACGCTCCTCCTACGAGCAGTACTTC; clone size: .; J gene: TRBJ2-7; V gene: TRBV27; D gene: .
CDR3 protein: CASSRPGTSGGAYEQYF; CDR3 DNA: TGTGCCAGCTCCCGCCCCGGGACTAGCGGGGGGGCCTACGAGCAGTACTTC; clone size: .; J gene: TRBJ2-7; V gene: TRBV18; D gene: TRBD2
CDR3 protein: CASRQGYTGELFF; CDR3 DNA: TGTGCCAGCAGGCAGGGATACACCGGGGAGCTGTTTTTT; clone size: .; J gene: TRBJ2-2; V gene: TRBV28; D gene: .
CDR3 protein: CSAYSGAYNEQFF; CDR3 DNA: TGCAGTGCCTATAGCGGGGCCTACAATGAGCAGTTCTTC; clone size: .; J gene: TRBJ2-1; V gene: TRBV20-1; D gene: TRBD2
CDR3 protein: CASSLGGLAGSQETQYF; CDR3 DNA: TGTGCCAGCAGCTTAGGAGGACTAGCGGGGTCACAAGAGACCCAGTACTTC; clone size: .; J gene: TRBJ2-5; V gene: TRBV7-9; D gene: TRBD2
CDR3 protein: CSARDPGRPGVNELFF; CDR3 DNA: TGCAGTGCTAGAGATCCGGGTAGACCGGGGGTGAATGAACTGTTTTTT; clone size: .; J gene: TRBJ1-4; V gene: TRBV20-1; D gene: .
CDR3 protein: CASSFRGDYEQFF; CDR3 DNA: TGTGCCAGCAGTTTCAGGGGGGATTATGAGCAGTTCTTC; clone size: .; J gene: TRBJ2-1; V gene: TRBV27; D gene: .
CDR3 protein: CASSPTGSEAFF; CDR3 DNA: TGTGCCAGCTCACCAACAGGCAGTGAAGCTTTCTTT; clone size: .; J gene: TRBJ1-1; V gene: TRBV18; D gene: .
CDR3 protein: CASSFGLAGETQYF; CDR3 DNA: TGTGCCAGCAGTTTCGGACTAGCAGGAGAGACCCAGTACTTC; clone size: few; J gene: TRBJ2-5; V gene: TRBV12-3/TRBV12-4; D gene: TRBD2
CDR3 protein: CAISSGGNEQFF; CDR3 DNA: TGTGCCATCTCTAGCGGAGGTAATGAGCAGTTCTTC; clone size: .; J gene: TRBJ2-1; V gene: TRBV10-3; D gene: TRBD2
CDR3 protein: CSAVRGNQPQHF; CDR3 DNA: TGCAGTGCCGTCCGAGGCAATCAGCCCCAGCATTTT; clone size: .; J gene: TRBJ1-5; V gene: TRBV20-1; D gene: .
CDR3 protein: CASSPGQGVRYGYTF; CDR3 DNA: TGTGCCAGCAGTCCGGGACAGGGGGTGAGGTATGGCTACACCTTC; clone size: once; J gene: TRBJ1-2; V gene: TRBV6-6; D gene: TRBD1
CDR3 protein: CASSLGTGTGGWQPQHF; CDR3 DNA: TGTGCCAGCAGCTTAGGAACCGGGACAGGGGGCTGGCAGCCCCAGCATTTT; clone size: .; J gene: TRBJ1-5; V gene: TRBV7-9; D gene: TRBD1
CDR3 protein: CASKAGLAGAGDTQYF; CDR3 DNA: TGTGCCAGCAAGGCGGGACTAGCGGGGGCGGGGGATACGCAGTATTTT; clone size: .; J gene: TRBJ2-3; V gene: TRBV5-6; D gene: TRBD2
CDR3 protein: CASTRLYEQYF; CDR3 DNA: TGTGCCAGCACCCGATTGTACGAGCAGTACTTC; clone size: .; J gene: TRBJ2-7; V gene: TRBV25-1; D gene: .
CDR3 protein: CAWSVSRGRYTF; CDR3 DNA: TGTGCCTGGAGTGTAAGTCGGGGTCGCTACACCTTC; clone size: .; J gene: TRBJ1-2; V gene: TRBV30; D gene: .
CDR3 protein: CASSPVDASVDTQYF; CDR3 DNA: TGTGCCAGCAGCCCGGTCGATGCGTCAGTAGATACGCAGTATTTT; clone size: .; J gene: TRBJ2-3; V gene: TRBV5-4; D gene: .